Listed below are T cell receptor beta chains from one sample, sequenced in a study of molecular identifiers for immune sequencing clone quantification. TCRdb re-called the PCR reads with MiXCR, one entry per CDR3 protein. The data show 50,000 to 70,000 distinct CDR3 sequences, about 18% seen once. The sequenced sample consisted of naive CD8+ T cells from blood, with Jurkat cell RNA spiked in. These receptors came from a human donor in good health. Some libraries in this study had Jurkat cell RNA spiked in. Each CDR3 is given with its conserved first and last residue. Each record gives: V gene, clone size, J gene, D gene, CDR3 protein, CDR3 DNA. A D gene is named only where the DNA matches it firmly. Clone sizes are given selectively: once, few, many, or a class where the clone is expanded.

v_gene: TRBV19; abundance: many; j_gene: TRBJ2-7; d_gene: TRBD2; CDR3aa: CASSESGISYEQYF; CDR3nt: TGTGCCAGTAGTGAAAGCGGGATCTCCTACGAGCAGTACTTC
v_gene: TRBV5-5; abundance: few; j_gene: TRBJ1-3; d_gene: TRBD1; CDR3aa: CASSLAGTGLESWGNTIYF; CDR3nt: TGTGCCAGCAGCTTGGCTGGGACAGGGCTCGAGAGCTGGGGAAACACCATATATTTT
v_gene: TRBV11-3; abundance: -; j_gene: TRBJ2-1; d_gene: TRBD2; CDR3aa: CASSLDPGGTYNEQFF; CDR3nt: TGTGCCAGCAGCTTAGATCCGGGGGGTACCTACAATGAGCAGTTCTTC
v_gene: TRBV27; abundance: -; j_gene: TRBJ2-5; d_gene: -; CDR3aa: CASSRISRETQYF; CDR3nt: TGTGCCAGCAGCCGGATCTCGAGAGAGACCCAGTACTTC
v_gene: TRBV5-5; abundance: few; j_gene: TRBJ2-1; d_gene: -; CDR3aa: CASSLELDNEQFF; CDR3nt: TGTGCCAGCAGCTTGGAACTAGACAATGAGCAGTTCTTC
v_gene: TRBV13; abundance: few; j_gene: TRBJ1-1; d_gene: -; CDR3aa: CASSLLRGTEAFF; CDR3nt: TGTGCCAGCAGCTTACTGCGGGGCACTGAAGCTTTCTTT
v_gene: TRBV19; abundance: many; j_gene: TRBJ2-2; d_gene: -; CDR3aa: CASSIAGTGELFF; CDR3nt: TGTGCCAGTAGTATAGCGGGCACCGGGGAGCTGTTTTTT
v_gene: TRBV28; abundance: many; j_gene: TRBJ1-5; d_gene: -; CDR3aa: CASSLSGTDDQPQHF; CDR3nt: TGTGCCAGCAGTTTATCCGGGACGGACGATCAGCCCCAGCATTTT
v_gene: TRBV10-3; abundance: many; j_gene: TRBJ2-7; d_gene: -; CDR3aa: CAISDTEGPFYEQYF; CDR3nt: TGTGCCATCAGCGATACGGAAGGCCCGTTCTACGAGCAGTACTTC
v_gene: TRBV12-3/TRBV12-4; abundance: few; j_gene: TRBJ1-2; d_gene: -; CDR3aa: CASSPEPEFPSYGYTF; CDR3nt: TGTGCCAGCAGTCCGGAGCCTGAGTTCCCCTCATATGGCTACACCTTC
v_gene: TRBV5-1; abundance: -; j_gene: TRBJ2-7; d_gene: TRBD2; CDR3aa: CASSGSGRAAYEQYF; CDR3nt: TGCGCCAGCAGCGGAAGCGGGAGGGCCGCCTACGAGCAGTACTTC
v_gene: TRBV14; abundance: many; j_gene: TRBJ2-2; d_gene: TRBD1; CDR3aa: CASSQVPGGGYTGELFF; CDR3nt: TGTGCCAGCAGCCAAGTACCAGGGGGCGGGTACACCGGGGAGCTGTTTTTT
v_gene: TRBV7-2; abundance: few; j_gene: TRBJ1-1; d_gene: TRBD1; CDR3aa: CASSQGTGVTEAFF; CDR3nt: TGTGCCAGCAGCCAAGGGACAGGGGTCACTGAAGCTTTCTTT